The entry below gives a single T cell receptor beta chain sequence along with its context. Its antigen is currently unknown. The sample is drawn from a study of OX40 agonist ivuxolimab in advanced cancers. Study information: Ivuxolimab, which is an agonistic anti-OX40 (CD134) antibody, was administered to the patients. Study-level results: Dose levels from 0.1 to 3.0 mg/kg saw CD4+ and CD8+ blood T cells expand clonally by week 6.

Sequencing used immunoSEQ multiplex PCR; TCRdb keeps in-frame clones, though not all of them. The sample lists 63,000 or so clones; about four fifths were seen once. Patients were excluded for autoimmune disease history or systemic immunosuppression. Material: CD4+ or CD8+ T cells sorted from blood, obtained in a trial of the OX40 agonist ivuxolimab. The TCR originated in an adult with an advanced solid tumor such as melanoma, head and neck, liver or kidney cancer.

CDR3 in DNA: TGCGCCAGCAGTGACTCCCTGGGGGGAGTAGGCCTTCTCTACGAGCAGTACTTC. Its translation: CASSDSLGGVGLLYEQYF. The chain is built from TRBV10-1 and TRBJ2-7; a weak D match, TRBD2 (6 bases). V gave up 3 bases and J gave up 3 bases, with 24 bases separating them. Germline loops: CDR1 WNHNN, CDR2 SYGVQD (reference sequence). The CDR3 is 18 residues long.